This T cell receptor (beta chain) appears in the sequencing data of a study of blood T cells in healthy people across ages. CDR1 is KGHDR and CDR2 is SFDVKD in the germline V gene. Trimming shortened V by 10 bases and J by 0 bases, and 9 bases separated the two germline ends. The CDR3 is made up of 13 amino acids. Combining a sample-barcoded 5' primer with a J-beta primer mix, a second PCR ran for roughly 6 to 12 cycles. TCRdb fed the 5' RACE reads into MiXCR, producing one record per CDR3 protein. The data hold roughly 1,800,000 distinct CDR3 sequences, with 49% observed a single time. The sequence was collected from a middle-aged woman in good health. J is TRBJ2-1 and V is TRBV24-1; no clear D gene. Sample: blood. CDR3 loop: CATAARSYNEQFF. The CDR3 nucleotides read TGTGCCACGGCGGCACGCTCCTACAATGAGCAGTTCTTC.